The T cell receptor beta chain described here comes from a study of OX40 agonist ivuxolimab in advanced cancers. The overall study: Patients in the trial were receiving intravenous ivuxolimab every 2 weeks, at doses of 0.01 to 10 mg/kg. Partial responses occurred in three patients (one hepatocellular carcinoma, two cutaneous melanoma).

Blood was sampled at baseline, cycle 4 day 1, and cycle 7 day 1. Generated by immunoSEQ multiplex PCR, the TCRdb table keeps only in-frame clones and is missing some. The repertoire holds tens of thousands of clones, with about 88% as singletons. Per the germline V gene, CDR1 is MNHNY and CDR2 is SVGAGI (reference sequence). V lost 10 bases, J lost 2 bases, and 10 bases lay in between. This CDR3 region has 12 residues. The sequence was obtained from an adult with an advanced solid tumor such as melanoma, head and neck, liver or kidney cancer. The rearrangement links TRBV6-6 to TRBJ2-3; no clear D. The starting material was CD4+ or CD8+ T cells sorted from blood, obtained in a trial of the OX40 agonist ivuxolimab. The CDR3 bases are TGTGCCACCGAACCAAACACAGATACGCAGTATTTT. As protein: CATEPNTDTQYF.